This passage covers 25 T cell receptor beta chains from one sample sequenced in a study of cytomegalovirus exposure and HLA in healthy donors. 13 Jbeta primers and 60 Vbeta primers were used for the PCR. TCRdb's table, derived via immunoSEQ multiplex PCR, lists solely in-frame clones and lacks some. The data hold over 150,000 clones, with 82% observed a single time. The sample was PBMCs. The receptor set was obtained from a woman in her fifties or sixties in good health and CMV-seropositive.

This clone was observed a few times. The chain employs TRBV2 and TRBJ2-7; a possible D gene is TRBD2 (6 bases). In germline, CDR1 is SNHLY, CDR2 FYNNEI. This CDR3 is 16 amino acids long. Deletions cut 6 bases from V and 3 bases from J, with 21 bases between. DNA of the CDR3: TGTGCCAGCAGCGCTACCGGGACCCTGGAGGGCTACGAGCAGTACTTC. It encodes CASSATGTLEGYEQYF.

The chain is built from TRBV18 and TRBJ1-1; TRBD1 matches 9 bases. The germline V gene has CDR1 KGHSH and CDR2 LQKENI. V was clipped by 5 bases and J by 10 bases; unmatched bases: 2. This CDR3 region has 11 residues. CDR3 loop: CASSLDRGAFF. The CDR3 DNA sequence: TGTGCCAGCTCATTGGACAGGGGAGCTTTCTTT.

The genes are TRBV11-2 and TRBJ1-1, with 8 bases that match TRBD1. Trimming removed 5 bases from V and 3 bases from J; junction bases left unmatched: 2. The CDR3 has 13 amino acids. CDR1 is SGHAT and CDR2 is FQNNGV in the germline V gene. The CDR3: CASSPTGDTEAFF. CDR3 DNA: TGTGCCAGCAGCCCGACAGGGGACACTGAAGCTTTCTTT. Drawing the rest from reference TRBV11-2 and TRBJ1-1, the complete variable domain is EAGVAQSPRYKIIEKRQSVAFWCNPISGHATLYWYQQILGQGPKLLIQFQNNGVVDDSQLPKDRFSAERLKGVDSTLKIQPAKLEDSAVYLCASSPTGDTEAFFGQGTRLTVV.

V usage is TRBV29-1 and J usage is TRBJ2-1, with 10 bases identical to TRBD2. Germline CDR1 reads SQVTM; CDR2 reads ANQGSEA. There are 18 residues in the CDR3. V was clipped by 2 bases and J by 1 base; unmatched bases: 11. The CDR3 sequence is CSVEQTPEREGSYNEQFF. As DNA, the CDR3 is TGCAGCGTTGAACAGACGCCGGAGCGGGAGGGTTCCTACAATGAGCAGTTCTTC.

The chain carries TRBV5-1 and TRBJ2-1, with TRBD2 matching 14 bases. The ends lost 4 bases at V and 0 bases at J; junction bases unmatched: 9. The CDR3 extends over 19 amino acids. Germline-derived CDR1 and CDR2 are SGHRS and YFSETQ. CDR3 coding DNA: TGCGCCAGCAGCCTCTCGGGACTAGCGGGGGCCATCTCCTACAATGAGCAGTTCTTC. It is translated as CASSLSGLAGAISYNEQFF.

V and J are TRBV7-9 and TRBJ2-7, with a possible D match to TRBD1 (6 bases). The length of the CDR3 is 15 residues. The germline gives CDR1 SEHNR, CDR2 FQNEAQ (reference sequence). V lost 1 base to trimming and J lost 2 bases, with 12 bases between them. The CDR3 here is CASSLDRAATYEQYF. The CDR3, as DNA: TGTGCCAGCAGCTTAGACAGGGCGGCAACCTACGAGCAGTACTTC.

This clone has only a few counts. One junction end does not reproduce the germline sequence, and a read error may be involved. The CDR3 loop reads CASSPREAQLLSGANGLTF. CDR3 sequence (DNA): TGTGCCAGCAGCCCCCGGGAGGCCCAATTACTCTCTGGGGCCAACGGCCTGACTTTC. V gene TRBV9 combines with J gene TRBJ2-6; the match to TRBD2 covers 7 bases. The CDR3 extends over 19 amino acids. Germline V lookup: CDR1 SGDLS, CDR2 YYNGEE.

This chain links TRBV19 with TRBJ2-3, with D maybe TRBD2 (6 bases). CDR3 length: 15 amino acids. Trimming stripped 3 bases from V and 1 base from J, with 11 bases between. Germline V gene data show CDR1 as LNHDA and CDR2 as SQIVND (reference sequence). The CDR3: CASSIRPGGTDTQYF. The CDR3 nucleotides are TGTGCCAGTAGTATTCGTCCGGGAGGCACAGATACGCAGTATTTT.

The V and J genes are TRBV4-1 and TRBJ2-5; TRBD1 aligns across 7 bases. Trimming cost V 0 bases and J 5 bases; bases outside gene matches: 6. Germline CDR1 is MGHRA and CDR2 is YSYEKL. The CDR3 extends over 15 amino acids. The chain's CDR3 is CASSQEGQLRETQYF. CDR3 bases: TGCGCCAGCAGCCAAGAGGGACAGTTAAGGGAGACCCAGTACTTC.

Here the CDR3 DNA reads TGCGCCAGCCAGCGGGGGGCGGCCGGGGAGCTGTTTTTT. Its protein is CASQRGAAGELFF. This chain connects TRBV5-1 to TRBJ2-2; 9 bases are a match to TRBD2. The CDR3 consists of 13 residues. CDR1 is SGHRS and CDR2 is YFSETQ in the germline V gene. Trimming removed 7 bases from V and 6 bases from J; junction bases left unmatched: 4.

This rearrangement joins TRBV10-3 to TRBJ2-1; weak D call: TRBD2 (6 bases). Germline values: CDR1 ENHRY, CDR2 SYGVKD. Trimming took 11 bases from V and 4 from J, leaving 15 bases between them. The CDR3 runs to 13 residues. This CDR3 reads CAAGTLTYNEQFF. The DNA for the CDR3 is TGTGCCGCCGGGACTCTAACTTACAATGAGCAGTTCTTC.

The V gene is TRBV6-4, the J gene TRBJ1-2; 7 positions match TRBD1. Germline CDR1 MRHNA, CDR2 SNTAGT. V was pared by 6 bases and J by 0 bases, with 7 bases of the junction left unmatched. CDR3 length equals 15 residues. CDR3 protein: CASSNQQGPNYGYTF. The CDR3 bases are TGTGCCAGCAGCAATCAACAGGGGCCTAACTATGGCTACACCTTC.

CDR3: CASTPGRIGGDTQYF. The CDR3 DNA follows: TGTGCCAGCACCCCAGGGCGGATCGGGGGTGATACGCAGTATTTT. The genes are TRBV28 and TRBJ2-3; D perhaps matches TRBD2 (6 bases). Germline V gene sequence: CDR1 MDHEN, CDR2 SYDVKM. With 7 bases removed from V and 6 bases from J, the gap between germline ends came to 20 bases. This CDR3 is 15 amino acids long. The whole variable domain, remainder taken from reference TRBV28 and TRBJ2-3, is DVKVTQSSRYLVKRTGEKVFLECVQDMDHENMFWYRQDPGLGLRLIYFSYDVKMKEKGDIPEGYSVSREKKERFSLILESASTNQTSMYLCASTPGRIGGDTQYFGPGTRLTVL.

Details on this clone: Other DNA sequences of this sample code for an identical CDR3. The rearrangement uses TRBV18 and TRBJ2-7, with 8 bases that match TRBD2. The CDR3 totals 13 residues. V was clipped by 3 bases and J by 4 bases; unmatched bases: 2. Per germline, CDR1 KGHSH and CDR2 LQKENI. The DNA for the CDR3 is TGTGCCAGCTCACCCGCGGGAGGATACGAGCAGTACTTC. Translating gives CASSPAGGYEQYF.

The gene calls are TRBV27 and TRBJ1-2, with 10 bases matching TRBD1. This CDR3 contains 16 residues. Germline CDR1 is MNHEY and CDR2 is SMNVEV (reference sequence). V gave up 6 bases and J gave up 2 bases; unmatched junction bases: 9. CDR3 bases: TGTGCCAGCAGGTCTCGGGACAGGGGCCCAAACTATGGCTACACCTTC. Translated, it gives CASRSRDRGPNYGYTF.

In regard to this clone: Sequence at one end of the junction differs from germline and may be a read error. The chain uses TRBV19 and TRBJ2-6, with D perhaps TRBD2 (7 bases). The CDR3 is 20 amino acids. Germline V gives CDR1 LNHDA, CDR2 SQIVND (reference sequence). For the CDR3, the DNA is TGTGCCAGTACCCCAGGGAGGGGCAGGGGCGGGCGCTCTGGGGCCAACGGCCTGACTTTC. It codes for CASTPGRGRGGRSGANGLTF. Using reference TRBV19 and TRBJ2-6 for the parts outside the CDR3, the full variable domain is DGGITQSPKYLFRKEGQNVTLSCEQNLNHDAMYWYRQDPGQGLRLIYYSQIVNDFQKGDIAEGYSVSREKKESFPLTVTSAQKNPTAFYLCASTPGRGRGGRSGANGLTFGAGSRLTVL.

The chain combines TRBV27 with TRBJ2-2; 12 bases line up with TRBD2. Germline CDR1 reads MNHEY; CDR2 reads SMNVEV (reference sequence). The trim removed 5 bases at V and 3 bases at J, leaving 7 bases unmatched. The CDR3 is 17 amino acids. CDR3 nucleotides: TGTGCCAGCAGTCCCCTAGCGGGAGGGCCCGACACCGGGGAGCTGTTTTTT. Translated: CASSPLAGGPDTGELFF.

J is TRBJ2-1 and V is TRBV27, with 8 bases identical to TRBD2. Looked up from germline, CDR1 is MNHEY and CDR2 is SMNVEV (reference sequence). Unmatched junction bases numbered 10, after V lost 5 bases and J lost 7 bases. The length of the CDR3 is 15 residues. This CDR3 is CASSVRTGLGNEQFF. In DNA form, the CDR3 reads TGTGCCAGCAGTGTGAGGACGGGACTAGGGAATGAGCAGTTCTTC.

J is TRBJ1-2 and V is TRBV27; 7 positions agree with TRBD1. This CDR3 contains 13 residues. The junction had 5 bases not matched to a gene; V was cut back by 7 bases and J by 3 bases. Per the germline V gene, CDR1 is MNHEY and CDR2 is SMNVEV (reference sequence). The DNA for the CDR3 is TGTGCCAGCACCCCAGGGGGACACTATGGCTACACCTTC. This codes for CASTPGGHYGYTF.

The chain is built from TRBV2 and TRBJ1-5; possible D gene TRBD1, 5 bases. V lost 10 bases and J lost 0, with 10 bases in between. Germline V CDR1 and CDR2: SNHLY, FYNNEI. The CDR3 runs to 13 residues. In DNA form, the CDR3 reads TGTGCCACACGGGGGTATAGCAATCAGCCCCAGCATTTT. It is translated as CATRGYSNQPQHF.

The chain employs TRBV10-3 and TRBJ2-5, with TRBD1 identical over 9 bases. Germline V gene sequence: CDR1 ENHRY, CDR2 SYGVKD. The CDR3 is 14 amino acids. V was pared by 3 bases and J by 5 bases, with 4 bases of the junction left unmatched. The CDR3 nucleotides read TGTGCCATCAGTGACAGGACAGGGGAGGAGACCCAGTACTTC. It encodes CAISDRTGEETQYF.

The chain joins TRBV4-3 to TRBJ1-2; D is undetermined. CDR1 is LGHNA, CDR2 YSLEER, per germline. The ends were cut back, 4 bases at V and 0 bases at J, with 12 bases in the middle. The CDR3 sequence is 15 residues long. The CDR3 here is CASSLVGRANYGYTF. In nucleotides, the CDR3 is TGCGCCAGCAGCCTGGTGGGCCGAGCTAACTATGGCTACACCTTC.

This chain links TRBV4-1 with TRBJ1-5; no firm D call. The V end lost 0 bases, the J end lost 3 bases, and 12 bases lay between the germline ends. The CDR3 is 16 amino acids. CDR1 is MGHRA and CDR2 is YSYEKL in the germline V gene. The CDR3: CASSQDSGSPNQPQHF. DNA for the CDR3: TGCGCCAGCAGCCAAGACAGTGGGAGTCCCAATCAGCCCCAGCATTTT.

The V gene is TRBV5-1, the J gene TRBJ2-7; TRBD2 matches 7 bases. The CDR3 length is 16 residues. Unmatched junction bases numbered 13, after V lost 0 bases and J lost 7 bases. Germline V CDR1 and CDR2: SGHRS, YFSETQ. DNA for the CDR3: TGCGCCAGCAGCTTGGCCGCGAGCGGGGTTGTGAGGGAGCAGTACTTC. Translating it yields CASSLAASGVVREQYF.

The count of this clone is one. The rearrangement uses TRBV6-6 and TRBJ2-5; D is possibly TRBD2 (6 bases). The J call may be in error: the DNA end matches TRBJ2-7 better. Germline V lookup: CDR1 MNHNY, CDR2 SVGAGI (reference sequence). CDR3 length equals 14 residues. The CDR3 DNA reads TGTGCCAGCAAGAGGTCTAGCGAATCCTACGAGCAGTACTTC. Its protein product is CASKRSSESYEQYF.